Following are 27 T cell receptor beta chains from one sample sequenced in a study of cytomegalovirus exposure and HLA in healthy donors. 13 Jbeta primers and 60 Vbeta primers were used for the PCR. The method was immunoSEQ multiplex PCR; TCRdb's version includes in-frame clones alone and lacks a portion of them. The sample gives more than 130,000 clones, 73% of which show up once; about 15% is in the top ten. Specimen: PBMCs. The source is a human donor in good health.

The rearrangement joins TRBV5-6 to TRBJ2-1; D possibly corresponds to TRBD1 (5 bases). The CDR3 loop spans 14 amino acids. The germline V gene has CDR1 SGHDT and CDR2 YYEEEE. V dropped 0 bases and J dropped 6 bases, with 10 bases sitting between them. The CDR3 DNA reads TGTGCCAGCAGCTTGGGTTGGCAGGGCAATGAGCAGTTCTTC. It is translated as CASSLGWQGNEQFF.

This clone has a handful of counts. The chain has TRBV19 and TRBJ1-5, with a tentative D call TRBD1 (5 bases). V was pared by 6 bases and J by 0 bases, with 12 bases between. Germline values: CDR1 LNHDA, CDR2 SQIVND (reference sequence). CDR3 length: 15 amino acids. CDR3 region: CASSIGGGSNQPQHF. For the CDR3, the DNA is TGTGCCAGTAGCATCGGGGGTGGTAGCAATCAGCCCCAGCATTTT.

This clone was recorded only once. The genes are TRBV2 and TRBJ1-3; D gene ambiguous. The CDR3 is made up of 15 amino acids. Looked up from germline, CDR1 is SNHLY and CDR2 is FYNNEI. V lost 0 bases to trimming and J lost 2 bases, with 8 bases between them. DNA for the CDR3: TGTGCCAGCAGTGAAGCTGAGGGAACTGGAAACACCATATATTTT. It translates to CASSEAEGTGNTIYF.

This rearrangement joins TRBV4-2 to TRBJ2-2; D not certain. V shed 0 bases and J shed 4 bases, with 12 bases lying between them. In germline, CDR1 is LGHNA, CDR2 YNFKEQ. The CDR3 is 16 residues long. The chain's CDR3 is CASSQEPPPITGELFF. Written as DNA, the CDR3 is TGTGCCAGCAGCCAAGAACCCCCCCCTATCACCGGGGAGCTGTTTTTT.

The CDR3 DNA sequence: TGTGCCAGCACCCCAGACAGGCTATCTGTCGGCGGCTACACCTTC. Amino acids: CASTPDRLSVGGYTF. This chain joins TRBV6-5 and TRBJ1-2; TRBD1 might be the D (6 bases). The CDR3 length is 15 residues. Germline V lookup: CDR1 MNHEY, CDR2 SVGAGI. V was cut by 7 bases and J by 8 bases, with 23 bases left in between.

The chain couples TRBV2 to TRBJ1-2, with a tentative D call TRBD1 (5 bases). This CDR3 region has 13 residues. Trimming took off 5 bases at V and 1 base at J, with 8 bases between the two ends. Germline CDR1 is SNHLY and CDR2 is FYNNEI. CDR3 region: CASSIDSNYGYTF. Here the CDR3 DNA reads TGTGCCAGCAGTATCGACAGTAACTATGGCTACACCTTC.

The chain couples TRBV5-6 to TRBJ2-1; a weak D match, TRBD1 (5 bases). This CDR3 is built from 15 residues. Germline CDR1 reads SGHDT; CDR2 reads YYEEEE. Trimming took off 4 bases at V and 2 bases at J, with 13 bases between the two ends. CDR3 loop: CASSTGQNTYNEQFF. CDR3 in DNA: TGTGCCAGCAGCACCGGACAAAACACCTACAATGAGCAGTTCTTC.

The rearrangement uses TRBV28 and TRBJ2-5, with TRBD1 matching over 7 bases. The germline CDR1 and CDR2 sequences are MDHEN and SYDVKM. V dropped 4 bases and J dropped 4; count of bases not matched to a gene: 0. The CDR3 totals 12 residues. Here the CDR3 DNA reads TGTGCCAGCAGTTCAGGGGGAGAGACCCAGTACTTC. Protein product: CASSSGGETQYF.

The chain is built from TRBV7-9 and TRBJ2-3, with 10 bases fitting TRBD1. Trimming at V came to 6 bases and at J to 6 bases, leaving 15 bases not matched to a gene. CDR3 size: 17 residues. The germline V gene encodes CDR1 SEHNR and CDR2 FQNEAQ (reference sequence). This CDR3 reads CASRHMSRDRGPDTQYF. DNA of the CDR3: TGTGCCAGCAGACATATGTCCCGGGACAGGGGCCCTGATACGCAGTATTTT.

CDR3: CASSNRDSSRYYEQYF. CDR3 DNA sequence: TGTGCCAGCAGTAACAGGGACAGCTCCCGCTACTACGAGCAGTACTTC. This chain links TRBV28 with TRBJ2-7; TRBD1 aligns across 7 bases. The CDR3 contains 16 residues. From germline, CDR1 is MDHEN and CDR2 SYDVKM. With 5 bases clipped from V and 3 bases from J, the junction kept 13 bases outside the gene matches.

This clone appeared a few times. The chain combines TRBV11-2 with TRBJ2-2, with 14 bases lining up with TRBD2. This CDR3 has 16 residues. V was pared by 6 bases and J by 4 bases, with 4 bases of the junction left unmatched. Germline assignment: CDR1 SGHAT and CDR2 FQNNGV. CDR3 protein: CASSWGLAGVTGELFF. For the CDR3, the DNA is TGTGCCAGCAGTTGGGGACTAGCGGGAGTCACCGGGGAGCTGTTTTTT. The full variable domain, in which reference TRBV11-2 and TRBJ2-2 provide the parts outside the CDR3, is EAGVAQSPRYKIIEKRQSVAFWCNPISGHATLYWYQQILGQGPKLLIQFQNNGVVDDSQLPKDRFSAERLKGVDSTLKIQPAKLEDSAVYLCASSWGLAGVTGELFFGEGSRLTVL.

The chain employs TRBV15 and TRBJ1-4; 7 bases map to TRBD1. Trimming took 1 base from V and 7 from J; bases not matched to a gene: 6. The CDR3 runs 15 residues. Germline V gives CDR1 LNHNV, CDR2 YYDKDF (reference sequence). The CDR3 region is CATSRGDREFEKLFF. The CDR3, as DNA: TGTGCCACCAGCAGAGGGGACAGAGAGTTTGAAAAACTGTTTTTT.

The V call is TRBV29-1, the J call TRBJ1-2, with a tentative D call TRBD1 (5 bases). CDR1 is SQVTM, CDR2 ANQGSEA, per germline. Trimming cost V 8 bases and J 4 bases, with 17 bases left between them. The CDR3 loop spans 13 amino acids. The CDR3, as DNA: TGCAGCTCCTCGACAGTTCGAGCCTATGGCTACACCTTC. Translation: CSSSTVRAYGYTF. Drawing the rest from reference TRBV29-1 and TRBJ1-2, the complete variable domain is SAVISQKPSRDICQRGTSLTIQCQVDSQVTMMFWYRQQPGQSLTLIATANQGSEATYESGFVIDKFPISRPNLTFSTLTVSNMSPEDSSIYLCSSSTVRAYGYTFGSGTRLTVV.

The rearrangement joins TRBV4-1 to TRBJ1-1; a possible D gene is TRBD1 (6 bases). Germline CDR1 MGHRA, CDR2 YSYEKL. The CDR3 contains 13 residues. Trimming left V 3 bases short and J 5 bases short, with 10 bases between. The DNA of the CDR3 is TGCGCCAGCAGCCATTCGCAGGGGACTGAAGCTTTCTTT. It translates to CASSHSQGTEAFF.

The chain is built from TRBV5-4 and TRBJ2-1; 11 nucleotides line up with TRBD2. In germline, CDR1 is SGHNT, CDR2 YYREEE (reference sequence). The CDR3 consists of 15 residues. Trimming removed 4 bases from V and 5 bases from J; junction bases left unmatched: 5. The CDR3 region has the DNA TGTGCCAGCAGCCTTAAGACTAGCGGGGACAATGAGCAGTTCTTC. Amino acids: CASSLKTSGDNEQFF.

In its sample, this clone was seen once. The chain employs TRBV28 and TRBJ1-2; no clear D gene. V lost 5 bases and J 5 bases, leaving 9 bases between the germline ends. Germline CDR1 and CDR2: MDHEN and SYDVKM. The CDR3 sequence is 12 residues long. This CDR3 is CASSPRRYGYTF. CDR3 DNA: TGTGCCAGCAGTCCCCGGAGATATGGCTACACCTTC.

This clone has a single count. CDR3 sequence (DNA): TGTGCCAGCAGTTTTCAGGGTATATGGGTCGGTTCACCCCTCCACTTT. It encodes CASSFQGIWVGSPLHF. The chain carries TRBV28 and TRBJ1-6; tentative D call: TRBD1 (5 bases). The CDR3 spans 16 residues. Germline V gene data show CDR1 as MDHEN and CDR2 as SYDVKM. Deletions cut 3 bases from V and 9 bases from J, with 18 bases between.

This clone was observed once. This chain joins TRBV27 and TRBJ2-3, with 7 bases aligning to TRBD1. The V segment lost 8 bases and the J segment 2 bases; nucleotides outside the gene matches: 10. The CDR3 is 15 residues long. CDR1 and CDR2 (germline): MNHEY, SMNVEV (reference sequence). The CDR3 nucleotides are TGTGCCAGCTACGACAGGGTAGGATCCACAGATACGCAGTATTTT. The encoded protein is CASYDRVGSTDTQYF.

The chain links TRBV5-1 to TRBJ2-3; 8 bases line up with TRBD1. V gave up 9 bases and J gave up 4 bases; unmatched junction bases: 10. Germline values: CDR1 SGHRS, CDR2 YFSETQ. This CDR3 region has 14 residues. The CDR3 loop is CATRRDRPPDTQYF. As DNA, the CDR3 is TGCGCCACCAGGAGGGACAGGCCGCCAGATACGCAGTATTTT. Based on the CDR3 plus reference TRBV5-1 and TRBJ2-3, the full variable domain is KAGVTQTPRYLIKTRGQQVTLSCSPISGHRSVSWYQQTPGQGLQFLFEYFSETQRNKGNFPGRFSGRQFSNSRSEMNVSTLELGDSALYLCATRRDRPPDTQYFGPGTRLTVL.

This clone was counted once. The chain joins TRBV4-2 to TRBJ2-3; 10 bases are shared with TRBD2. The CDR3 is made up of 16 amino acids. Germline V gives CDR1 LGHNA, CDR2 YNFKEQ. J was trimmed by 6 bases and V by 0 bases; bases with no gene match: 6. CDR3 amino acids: CASSQEASGGSDTQYF. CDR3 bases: TGTGCCAGCAGCCAAGAGGCTAGCGGGGGTTCGGATACGCAGTATTTT.

CDR3 amino acids: CASSYAGLDYEQYF. CDR3 sequence (DNA): TGTGCCAGCAGTTACGCAGGACTAGATTACGAGCAGTACTTC. The J gene is TRBJ2-7, the V gene TRBV6-5; 7 bases map to TRBD2. J was trimmed by 4 bases and V by 2 bases; bases with no gene match: 5. Germline assignment: CDR1 MNHEY and CDR2 SVGAGI. The CDR3 is 14 amino acids.

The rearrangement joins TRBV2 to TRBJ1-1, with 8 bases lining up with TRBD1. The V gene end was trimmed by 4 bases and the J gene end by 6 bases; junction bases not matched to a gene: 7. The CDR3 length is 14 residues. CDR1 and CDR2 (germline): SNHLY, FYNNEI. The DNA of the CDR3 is TGTGCCAGCAGTGGACAGGGGCCGTTACCTGAAGCTTTCTTT. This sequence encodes CASSGQGPLPEAFF.

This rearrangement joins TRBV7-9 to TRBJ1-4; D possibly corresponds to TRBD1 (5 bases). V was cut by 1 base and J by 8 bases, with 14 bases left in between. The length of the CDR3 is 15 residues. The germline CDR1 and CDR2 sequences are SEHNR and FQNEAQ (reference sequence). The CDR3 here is CASSLEFRQGEKLFF. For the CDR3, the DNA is TGTGCCAGCAGCTTAGAATTCCGGCAGGGCGAAAAACTGTTTTTT. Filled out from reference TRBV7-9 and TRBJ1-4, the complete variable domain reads DTGVSQNPRHKITKRGQNVTFRCDPISEHNRLYWYRQTLGQGPEFLTYFQNEAQLEKSRLLSDRFSAERPKGSFSTLEIQRTEQGDSAMYLCASSLEFRQGEKLFFGSGTQLSVL.

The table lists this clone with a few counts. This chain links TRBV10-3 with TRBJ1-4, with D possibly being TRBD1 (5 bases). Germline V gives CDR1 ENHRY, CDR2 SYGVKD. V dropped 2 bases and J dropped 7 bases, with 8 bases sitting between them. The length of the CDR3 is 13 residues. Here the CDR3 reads CAISETRAEKLFF. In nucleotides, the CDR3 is TGTGCCATCAGTGAGACCAGGGCTGAAAAACTGTTTTTT.

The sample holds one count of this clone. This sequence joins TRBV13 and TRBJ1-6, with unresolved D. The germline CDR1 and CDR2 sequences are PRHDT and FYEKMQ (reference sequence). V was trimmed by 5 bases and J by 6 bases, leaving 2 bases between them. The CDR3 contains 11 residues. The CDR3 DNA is TGTGCCAGCAGCCGTAATTCACCCCTCCACTTT. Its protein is CASSRNSPLHF.

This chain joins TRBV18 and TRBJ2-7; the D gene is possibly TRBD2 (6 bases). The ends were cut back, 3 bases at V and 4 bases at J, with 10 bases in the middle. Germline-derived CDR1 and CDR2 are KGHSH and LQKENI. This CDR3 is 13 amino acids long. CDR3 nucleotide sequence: TGTGCCAGCTCACCGCAACGGGGGTACGAGCAGTACTTC. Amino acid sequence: CASSPQRGYEQYF.

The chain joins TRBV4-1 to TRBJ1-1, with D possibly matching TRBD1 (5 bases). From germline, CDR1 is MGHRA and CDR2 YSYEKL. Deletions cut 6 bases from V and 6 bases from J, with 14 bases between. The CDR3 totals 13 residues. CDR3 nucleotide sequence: TGCGCCAGCAGGGGGGGGGAGGTTTCTGAAGCTTTCTTT. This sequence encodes CASRGGEVSEAFF.